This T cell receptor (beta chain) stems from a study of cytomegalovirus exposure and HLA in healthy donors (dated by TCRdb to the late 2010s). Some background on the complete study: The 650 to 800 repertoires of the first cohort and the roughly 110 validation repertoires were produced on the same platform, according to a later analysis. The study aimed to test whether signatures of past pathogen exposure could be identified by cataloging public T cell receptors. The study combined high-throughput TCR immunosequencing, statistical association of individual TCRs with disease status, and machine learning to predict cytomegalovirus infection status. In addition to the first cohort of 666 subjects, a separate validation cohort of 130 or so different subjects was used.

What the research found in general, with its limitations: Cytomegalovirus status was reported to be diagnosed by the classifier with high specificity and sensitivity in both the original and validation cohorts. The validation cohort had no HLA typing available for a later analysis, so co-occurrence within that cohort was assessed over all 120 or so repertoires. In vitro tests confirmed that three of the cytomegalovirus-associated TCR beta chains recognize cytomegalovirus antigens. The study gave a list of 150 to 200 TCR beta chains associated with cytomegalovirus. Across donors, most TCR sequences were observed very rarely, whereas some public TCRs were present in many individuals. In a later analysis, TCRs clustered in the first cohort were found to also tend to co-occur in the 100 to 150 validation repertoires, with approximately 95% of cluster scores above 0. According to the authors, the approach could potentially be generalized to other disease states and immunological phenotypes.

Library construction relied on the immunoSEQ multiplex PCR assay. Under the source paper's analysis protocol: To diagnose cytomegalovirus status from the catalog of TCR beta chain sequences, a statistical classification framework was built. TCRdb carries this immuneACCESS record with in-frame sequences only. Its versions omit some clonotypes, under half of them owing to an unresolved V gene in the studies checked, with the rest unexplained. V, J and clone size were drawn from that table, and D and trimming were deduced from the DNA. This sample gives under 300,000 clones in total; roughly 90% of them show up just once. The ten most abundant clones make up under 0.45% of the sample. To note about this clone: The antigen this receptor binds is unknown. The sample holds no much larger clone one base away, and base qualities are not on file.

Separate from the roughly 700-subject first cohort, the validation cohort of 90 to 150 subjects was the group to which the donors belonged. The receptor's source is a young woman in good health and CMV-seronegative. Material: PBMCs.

The CDR3 corresponds to CASRDTFGTVNRPQHF. The DNA is as follows: TGTGCCAGCCGCGACACCTTCGGGACAGTGAACCGGCCCCAGCATTTT. The V and J segments used are TRBV28 and TRBJ1-5; a stretch of 7 junction bases matches TRBD1. Spanning cysteine to phenylalanine, the CDR3 consists of 16 amino acids. Kept here is only the CDR3 DNA, which spans 48 bases and is read in frame from base 1. The germline V gene specifies MDHEN as CDR1 and SYDVKM as CDR2. For this chain, trimming is 8 bases at the V end and 9 bases at the J end, and the number of junction bases without a gene match is 19.